The clone carrying this T cell receptor beta chain was observed once. Its antigen is not identified. The data were taken from a study of a mutant IDH1 vaccine in newly diagnosed glioma. Some clones are missing from TCRdb's copy, which holds only in-frame ones; the method was immunoSEQ multiplex PCR. The sample includes about 32,000 clones, 79% seen only once; the top ten take approximately 9.4%. Time point denoted: week 35, safety follow-up. Every vaccine dose comprised 300 ug of mutant IDH1 20-mer peptide plus topical imiquimod. This CDR3 comprises 14 residues. Germline CDR1 MNHNS, CDR2 SASEGT. Trimming pared 5 bases from V and 0 bases from J, leaving 8 bases between.

The receptor's source is a woman under 40 with glioma. Some clones in this sample may be carry-over from other donors' samples. Sequenced material: PBMCs, taken from a glioma patient whose treatment included an IDH1 peptide vaccine. V usage is TRBV6-1 and J usage is TRBJ1-3; no reliable D call. Here the CDR3 DNA reads TGTGCCAGCAGTCTACACCACTCTGGAAACACCATATATTTT. It is translated as CASSLHHSGNTIYF.